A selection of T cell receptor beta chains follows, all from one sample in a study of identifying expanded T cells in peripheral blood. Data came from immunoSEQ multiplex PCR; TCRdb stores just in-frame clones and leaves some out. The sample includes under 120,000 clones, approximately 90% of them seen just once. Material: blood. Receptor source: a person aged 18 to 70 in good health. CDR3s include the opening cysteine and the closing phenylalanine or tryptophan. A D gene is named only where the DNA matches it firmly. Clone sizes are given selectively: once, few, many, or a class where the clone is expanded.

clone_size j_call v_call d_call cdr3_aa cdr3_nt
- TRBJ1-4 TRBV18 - CASSPVALINEKLFF TGTGCCAGCTCACCAGTGGCCCTCATTAATGAAAAACTGTTTTTT
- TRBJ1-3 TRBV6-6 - CASTGVGAGNTIYF TGTGCCAGCACTGGAGTCGGTGCTGGAAACACCATATATTTT
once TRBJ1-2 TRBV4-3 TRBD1 CASSPAQGAYGYTF TGCGCCAGCAGCCCGGCACAGGGGGCATATGGCTACACCTTC
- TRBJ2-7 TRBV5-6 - CASSPRNLGEQYF TGTGCCAGCAGCCCGAGGAACCTGGGAGAGCAGTACTTC
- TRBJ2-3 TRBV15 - CATSRDLADTQYF TGTGCCACCAGCAGAGATCTGGCAGATACGCAGTATTTT
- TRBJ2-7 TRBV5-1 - CASSPYAPREQYF TGCGCCAGCAGCCCCTATGCCCCTCGCGAGCAGTACTTC
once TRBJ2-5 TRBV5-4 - CASSLEGGQETQYF TGTGCCAGCAGCTTAGAGGGTGGGCAAGAGACCCAGTACTTC
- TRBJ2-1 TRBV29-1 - CSVGSSEPSYNEQFF TGCAGCGTTGGTTCGAGCGAACCCTCTTACAATGAGCAGTTCTTC
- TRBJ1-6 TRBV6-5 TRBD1 CASSFGQGPLHF TGTGCCAGCAGTTTCGGACAGGGGCCCCTCCACTTT
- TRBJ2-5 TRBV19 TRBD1 CASMEGTGGPQETQYF TGTGCCAGTATGGAGGGGACAGGGGGCCCTCAAGAGACCCAGTACTTC
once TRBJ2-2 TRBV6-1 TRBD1 CASSGQGAGVYTGELFF TGTGCCAGCAGTGGACAGGGGGCCGGGGTTTACACCGGGGAGCTGTTTTTT
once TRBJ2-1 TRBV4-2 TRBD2 CASRGPSGTNSYNEQFF TGTGCCAGCAGGGGACCTTCGGGGACTAACTCCTACAATGAGCAGTTCTTC
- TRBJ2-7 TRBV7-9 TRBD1 CASSLGTGREKYEQYF TGTGCCAGCAGCTTAGGGACAGGGCGAGAAAAGTACGAGCAGTACTTC
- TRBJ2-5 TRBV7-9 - CASSEAVRETQYF TGTGCCAGCAGCGAGGCGGTTAGGGAGACCCAGTACTTC
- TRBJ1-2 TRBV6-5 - CASRNQGEYGYTF TGTGCCAGCAGGAATCAGGGCGAGTATGGCTACACCTTC
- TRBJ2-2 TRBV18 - CASSPLGPTPGELFF TGTGCCAGCTCACCATTGGGACCGACCCCCGGGGAGCTGTTTTTT
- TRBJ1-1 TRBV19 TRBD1 CASHTGEGKAFF TGTGCCAGTCATACAGGGGAGGGGAAAGCTTTCTTT
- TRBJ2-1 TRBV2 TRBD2 CASTRLAGSYNEQFF TGTGCCAGCACCCGCCTAGCGGGGAGTTACAATGAGCAGTTCTTC
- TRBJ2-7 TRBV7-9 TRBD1 CASSSDRDRGDEQYF TGTGCCAGCAGCTCCGACCGGGACAGGGGTGACGAGCAGTACTTC
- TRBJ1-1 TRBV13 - CASSLGRVGVMEEAFF TGTGCCAGCAGCTTAGGCCGGGTGGGGGTGATGGAGGAAGCTTTCTTT
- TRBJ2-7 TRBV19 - CASSLSIAGTRHYEQYF TGTGCCAGTAGCCTATCTATCGCCGGGACACGGCACTACGAGCAGTACTTC
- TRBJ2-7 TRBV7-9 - CASSQDGGYEQYF TGTGCCAGCAGCCAAGATGGAGGTTACGAGCAGTACTTC
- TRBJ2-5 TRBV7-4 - CASSPEGTQYF TGTGCCAGCAGCCCGGAGGGGACCCAGTACTTC
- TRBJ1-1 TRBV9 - CASSITPGTEAFF TGTGCCAGCAGCATAACCCCGGGGACTGAAGCTTTCTTT
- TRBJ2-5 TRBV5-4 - CASRDDLGGPETQYF TGTGCCAGCAGGGACGACCTAGGTGGTCCCGAGACCCAGTACTTC
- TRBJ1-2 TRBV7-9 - CASTKDNYGYTF TGTGCCAGCACCAAGGACAACTATGGCTACACCTTC
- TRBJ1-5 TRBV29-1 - CSVGDRANSNQPQHF TGCAGCGTTGGTGACAGAGCTAATAGCAATCAGCCCCAGCATTTT
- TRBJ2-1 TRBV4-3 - CASSHEAGYNEQFF TGCGCCAGCAGCCACGAGGCAGGGTACAATGAGCAGTTCTTC
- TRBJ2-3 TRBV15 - CATSRGGGFTDTQYF TGTGCCACCAGCAGAGGAGGAGGGTTCACAGATACGCAGTATTTT
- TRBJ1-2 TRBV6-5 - CASSAGNYGYTF TGTGCCAGCAGTGCTGGAAACTATGGCTACACCTTC
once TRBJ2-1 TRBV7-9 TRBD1 CASSFGDRGVYEQFF TGTGCCAGCAGCTTTGGGGACAGGGGCGTCTATGAGCAGTTCTTC
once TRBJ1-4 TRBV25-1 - CASTHSGREEKLFF TGTGCCAGCACCCACTCCGGTAGGGAAGAAAAACTGTTTTTT
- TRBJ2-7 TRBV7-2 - CASSPQGLGSYEQYF TGTGCCAGCAGCCCCCAAGGCTTGGGCTCCTACGAGCAGTACTTC
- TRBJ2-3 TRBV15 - CATSRARVGPRDTQYF TGTGCCACCAGCAGAGCGCGGGTCGGGCCGAGAGATACGCAGTATTTT
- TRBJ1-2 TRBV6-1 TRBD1 CASSADRTGGLSNYGYTF TGTGCCAGCAGTGCCGACAGGACAGGGGGCCTTTCTAACTATGGCTACACCTTC
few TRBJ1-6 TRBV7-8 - CASTQSNSPLHF TGTGCCAGCACCCAATCCAATTCACCCCTCCACTTT
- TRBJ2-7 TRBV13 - CASSLEGLGSYEQYF TGTGCCAGCAGCTTAGAGGGGCTGGGATCCTACGAGCAGTACTTC
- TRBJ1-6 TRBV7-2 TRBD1 CASSAQGASISPLHF TGTGCCAGCAGCGCTCAGGGGGCCTCCATTTCACCCCTCCACTTT
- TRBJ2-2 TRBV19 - CASSSGAVGELFF TGTGCCAGTAGTAGTGGTGCGGTAGGGGAGCTGTTTTTT
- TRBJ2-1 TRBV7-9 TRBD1 CASSSDRESSYNEQFF TGTGCCAGCAGCTCCGACAGGGAGAGCTCCTACAATGAGCAGTTCTTC
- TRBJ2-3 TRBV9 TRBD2 CASASGTMPDTQYF TGTGCCAGCGCCTCCGGGACTATGCCAGATACGCAGTATTTT
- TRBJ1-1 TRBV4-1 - CASSLNPPVQTGLNTEAFF TGCGCCAGCAGCCTTAACCCCCCCGTGCAAACCGGACTGAACACTGAAGCTTTCTTT
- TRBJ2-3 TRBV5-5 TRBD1 CASSLGDRVFGNTQYF TGTGCCAGCAGCTTGGGGGACAGGGTGTTCGGAAATACGCAGTATTTT
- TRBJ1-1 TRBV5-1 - CASSWDQGRAEAFF TGCGCCAGCAGCTGGGATCAGGGGCGCGCTGAAGCTTTCTTT
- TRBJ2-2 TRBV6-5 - CASTTTNTGELFF TGTGCCAGCACCACAACGAACACCGGGGAGCTGTTTTTT
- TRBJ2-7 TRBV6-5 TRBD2 CASRGGVSSYEQYF TGTGCCAGCAGGGGAGGGGTCAGCTCCTACGAGCAGTACTTC